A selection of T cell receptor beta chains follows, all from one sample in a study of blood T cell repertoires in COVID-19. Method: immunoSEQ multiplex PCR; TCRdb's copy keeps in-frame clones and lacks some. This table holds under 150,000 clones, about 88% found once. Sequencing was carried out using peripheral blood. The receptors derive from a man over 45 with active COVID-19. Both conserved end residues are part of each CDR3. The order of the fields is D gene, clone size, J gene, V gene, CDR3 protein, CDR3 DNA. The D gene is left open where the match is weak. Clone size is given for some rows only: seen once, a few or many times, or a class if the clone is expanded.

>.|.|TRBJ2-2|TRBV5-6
CASSLAGRGATGELFF
TGTGCCAGCAGCTTGGCCGGCAGGGGGGCCACCGGGGAGCTGTTTTTT
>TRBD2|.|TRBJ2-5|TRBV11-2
CASSPEGAGELETQYF
TGTGCCAGCAGCCCCGAGGGAGCGGGAGAGTTAGAGACCCAGTACTTC
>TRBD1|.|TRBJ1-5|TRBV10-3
CAISGTGEQPQHF
TGTGCCATCAGCGGGACAGGGGAACAGCCCCAGCATTTT
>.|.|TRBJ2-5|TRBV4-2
CASSQDPGLIKETQYF
TGTGCCAGCAGCCAAGATCCCGGACTGATAAAAGAGACCCAGTACTTC
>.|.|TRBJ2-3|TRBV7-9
CASSSPRDTDTQYF
TGTGCCAGCAGCTCCCCCAGGGACACAGATACGCAGTATTTT
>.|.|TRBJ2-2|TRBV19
CASSITERQASTGELFF
TGTGCCAGTAGTATAACCGAACGGCAGGCTTCGACCGGGGAGCTGTTTTTT
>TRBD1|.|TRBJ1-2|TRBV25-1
CASSRGQGRYGYTF
TGTGCCAGCAGTCGGGGACAGGGCCGCTATGGCTACACCTTC
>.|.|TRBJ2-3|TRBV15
CATSRGSGRGTDTQYF
TGTGCCACCAGCAGAGGGAGCGGAAGAGGCACAGATACGCAGTATTTT
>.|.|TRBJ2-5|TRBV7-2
CASSLYGGGETQYF
TGTGCCAGCAGCTTATATGGGGGCGGGGAGACCCAGTACTTC
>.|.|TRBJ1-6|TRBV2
CASWSYRGNSPLHF
TGTGCCAGCTGGTCTTATCGCGGCAATTCACCCCTCCACTTT
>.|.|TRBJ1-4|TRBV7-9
CASSLAARTNEKLFF
TGTGCCAGCAGCTTAGCGGCAAGAACTAATGAAAAACTGTTTTTT
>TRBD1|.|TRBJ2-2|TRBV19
CASSGTGTGELFF
TGTGCCAGCTCCGGGACAGGGACCGGGGAGCTGTTTTTT
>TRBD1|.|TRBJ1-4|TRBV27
CASSSNRGGEKLFF
TGTGCCAGCAGTTCAAACAGGGGTGGTGAAAAACTGTTTTTT
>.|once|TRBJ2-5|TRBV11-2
CASSLVQGQQTQYF
TGTGCCAGCAGCTTAGTACAGGGCCAACAGACCCAGTACTTC
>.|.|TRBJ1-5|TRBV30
CAWSQSLNSNQPQHF
TGTGCCTGGAGTCAGTCACTAAATAGCAATCAGCCCCAGCATTTT
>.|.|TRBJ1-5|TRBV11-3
CASSFSGDQPQHF
TGTGCCAGCAGCTTTTCAGGGGATCAGCCCCAGCATTTT
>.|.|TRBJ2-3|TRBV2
CASSTDPGAQYF
TGTGCCAGCAGTACTGACCCGGGTGCGCAGTATTTT
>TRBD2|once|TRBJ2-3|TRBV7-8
CASSLSRGGDTQYF
TGTGCCAGCAGCTTATCGCGGGGGGGGGATACGCAGTATTTT
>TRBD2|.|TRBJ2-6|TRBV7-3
CASATQAGASGANVLTF
TGTGCCAGCGCCACCCAAGCGGGGGCCTCTGGGGCCAACGTCCTGACTTTC
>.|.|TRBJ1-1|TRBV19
CASSIGALGPEGTEAFF
TGTGCCAGTAGTATAGGGGCCCTTGGCCCGGAGGGCACTGAAGCTTTCTTT
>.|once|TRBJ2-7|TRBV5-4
CASKAASSSYEQYF
TGTGCCAGCAAGGCGGCGTCCTCCTCCTACGAGCAGTACTTC
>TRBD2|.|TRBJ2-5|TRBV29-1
CSSRQGTSGKYQETQYF
TGCAGCTCACGCCAAGGGACTAGCGGCAAGTACCAAGAGACCCAGTACTTC
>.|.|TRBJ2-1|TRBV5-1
CASSLTNPGSTDEQFF
TGCGCCAGCAGCTTGACTAATCCCGGGAGCACCGATGAGCAGTTCTTC
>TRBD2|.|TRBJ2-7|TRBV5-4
CASSPTSGANIYEQYF
TGTGCCAGCAGCCCCACTAGCGGGGCGAACATCTACGAGCAGTACTTC
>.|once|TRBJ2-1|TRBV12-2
CASRLGEGTSMDQGLNEQFF
TGTGCAAGTCGCTTAGGAGAGGGGACTAGTATGGATCAGGGCCTCAATGAGCAGTTCTTC
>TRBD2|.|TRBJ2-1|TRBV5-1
CASSLATSGGGEQFF
TGCGCCAGCAGCTTGGCGACTAGCGGGGGAGGTGAGCAGTTCTTC
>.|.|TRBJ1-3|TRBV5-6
CASSYFTGSSGNTIYF
TGTGCCAGCAGCTATTTTACAGGGAGCTCTGGAAACACCATATATTTT
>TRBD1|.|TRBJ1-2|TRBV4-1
CASSPQGAGGYTF
TGCGCCAGCAGCCCCCAGGGGGCCGGAGGCTACACCTTC
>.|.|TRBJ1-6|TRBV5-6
CASSPGHRRGSPLHF
TGTGCCAGCAGCCCGGGACATAGACGCGGATCACCCCTCCACTTT
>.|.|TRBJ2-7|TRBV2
CASSAGVWDSRTQYF
TGTGCCAGCAGTGCGGGGGTTTGGGACTCACGCACCCAGTACTTC
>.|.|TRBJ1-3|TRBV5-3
CARSADKPSGNTIYF
TGTGCCAGAAGCGCGGACAAGCCCTCTGGAAACACCATATATTTT
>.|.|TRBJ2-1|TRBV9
CASSPQGSGAPAGTYNEQFF
TGTGCCAGCAGCCCACAGGGGTCGGGGGCGCCTGCGGGAACCTACAATGAGCAGTTCTTC
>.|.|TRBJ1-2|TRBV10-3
CAISESNYGYTF
TGTGCCATCAGTGAATCGAACTATGGCTACACCTTC
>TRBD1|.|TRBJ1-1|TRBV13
CASSLVVRQGLGTEAFF
TGTGCCAGCAGCTTAGTGGTCAGACAGGGTCTGGGGACTGAAGCTTTCTTT
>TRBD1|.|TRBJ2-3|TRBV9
CASSVGQGAFGDTQYF
TGTGCCAGCAGCGTCGGACAGGGGGCTTTTGGAGATACGCAGTATTTT
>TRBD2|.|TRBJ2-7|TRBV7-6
CASSWASGGPHEQYF
TGTGCCAGCAGCTGGGCTAGCGGGGGGCCTCACGAGCAGTACTTC
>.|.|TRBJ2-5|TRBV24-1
CATSDTPGGETQYF
TGTGCCACCAGTGACACCCCGGGGGGCGAGACCCAGTACTTC
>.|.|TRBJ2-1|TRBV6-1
CASSEDSQGEQFF
TGTGCCAGCAGTGAAGATTCCCAGGGGGAGCAGTTCTTC
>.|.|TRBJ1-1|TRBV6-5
CASSSIQSNTEAFF
TGTGCCAGCAGTTCCATCCAGTCTAACACTGAAGCTTTCTTT
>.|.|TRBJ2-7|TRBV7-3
CASSLDTDHEQYF
TGTGCCAGCAGCTTGGACACCGACCACGAGCAGTACTTC
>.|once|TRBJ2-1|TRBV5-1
CASSLGQGVLGNEQFF
TGCGCCAGCAGCTTGGGGCAGGGCGTGCTAGGCAATGAGCAGTTCTTC
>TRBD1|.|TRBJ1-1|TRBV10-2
CATGDRGATEAFF
TGCGCCACCGGAGACAGGGGGGCAACTGAAGCTTTCTTT
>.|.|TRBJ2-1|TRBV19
CASSIGASSYNEQFF
TGTGCCAGTAGTATAGGAGCGTCCTCCTACAATGAGCAGTTCTTC
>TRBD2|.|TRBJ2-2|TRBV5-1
CASSLELAGFTGELFF
TGCGCCAGCAGCTTGGAACTAGCGGGGTTCACCGGGGAGCTGTTTTTT
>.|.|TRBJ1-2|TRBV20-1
CSARDLEGYTF
TGCAGTGCTAGAGATCTGGAGGGCTACACCTTC
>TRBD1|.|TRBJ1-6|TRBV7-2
CASSRAGGDSPLHF
TGTGCCAGCAGCCGGGCAGGGGGTGATTCACCCCTCCACTTT
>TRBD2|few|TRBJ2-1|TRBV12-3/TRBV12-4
CASSPSRENEQFF
TGTGCCAGCAGCCCCTCGCGGGAGAATGAGCAGTTCTTC
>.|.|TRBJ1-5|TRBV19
CASSSSNLQPQHF
TGTGCCAGTAGTTCCTCAAACTTGCAGCCCCAGCATTTT
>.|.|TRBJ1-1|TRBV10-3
CAISEIGSTEAFF
TGTGCCATCAGTGAAATCGGGAGCACTGAAGCTTTCTTT
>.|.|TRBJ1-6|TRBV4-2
CASSQVFATRDSPLHF
TGTGCCAGCAGCCAAGTATTTGCGACTAGGGATTCACCCCTCCACTTT
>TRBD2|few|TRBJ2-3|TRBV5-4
CASSSAGGNTDTQYF
TGTGCCAGCAGCTCTGCGGGGGGAAACACAGATACGCAGTATTTT
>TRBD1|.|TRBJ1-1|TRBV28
CASSLRTGGLNTEAFF
TGTGCCAGCAGTCTCCGGACAGGGGGGCTGAACACTGAAGCTTTCTTT
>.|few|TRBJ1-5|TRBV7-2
CASSLEHTGNQPQHF
TGTGCCAGCAGCTTAGAGCATACAGGCAATCAGCCCCAGCATTTT
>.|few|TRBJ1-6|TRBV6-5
CASSYEGVGVVLHF
TGTGCCAGCAGTTACGAGGGGGTCGGGGTAGTCCTCCACTTT
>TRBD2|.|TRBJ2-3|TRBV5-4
CASSLAGPTTDTQYF
TGTGCCAGCAGCTTAGCGGGGCCAACCACAGATACGCAGTATTTT